Described below is a single T cell receptor beta chain sequence and its context. This entry belongs to a study of blood T cell repertoires in COVID-19. The repertoire was sequenced with immunoSEQ multiplex PCR; TCRdb's copy has only in-frame clones and lacks some. The sample holds approximately 360,000 clones, around 90% seen once. The V segment lost 7 bases and the J segment 4 bases; nucleotides outside the gene matches: 12. Germline CDR1 and CDR2: MNHEY and SMNVEV (reference sequence). The CDR3 loop spans 16 amino acids. The TCR comes from a man aged 18 to 29 with active or convalescent COVID-19. The chain joins TRBV27 to TRBJ2-1, with 8 bases matching TRBD2. Source material: peripheral blood. The CDR3 DNA reads TGTGCCAGCACCCCTGTGACTAGCGTTGGGTACAATGAGCAGTTCTTC. Its protein product is CASTPVTSVGYNEQFF.